This T cell receptor (beta chain) originates from a study of blood T cell repertoires in COVID-19. Germline CDR1 SGHNT, CDR2 YYREEE (reference sequence). J was trimmed by 9 bases and V by 0 bases; bases with no gene match: 9. This CDR3 has 16 residues. Clones were read by immunoSEQ multiplex PCR, and TCRdb kept only the in-frame ones, dropping some. The sample shows 90,000 to 140,000 clones, about four fifths of them seen only once. The clonotype comes from an older woman with acute or convalescent COVID-19. This rearrangement joins TRBV5-4 to TRBJ2-1; 10 positions match TRBD2. What was sequenced was peripheral blood. CDR3 nucleotides: TGTGCCAGCAGCTTGGCCGGGGCTAGCGGGGGAACTGAGCAGTTCTTC. It is translated as CASSLAGASGGTEQFF.